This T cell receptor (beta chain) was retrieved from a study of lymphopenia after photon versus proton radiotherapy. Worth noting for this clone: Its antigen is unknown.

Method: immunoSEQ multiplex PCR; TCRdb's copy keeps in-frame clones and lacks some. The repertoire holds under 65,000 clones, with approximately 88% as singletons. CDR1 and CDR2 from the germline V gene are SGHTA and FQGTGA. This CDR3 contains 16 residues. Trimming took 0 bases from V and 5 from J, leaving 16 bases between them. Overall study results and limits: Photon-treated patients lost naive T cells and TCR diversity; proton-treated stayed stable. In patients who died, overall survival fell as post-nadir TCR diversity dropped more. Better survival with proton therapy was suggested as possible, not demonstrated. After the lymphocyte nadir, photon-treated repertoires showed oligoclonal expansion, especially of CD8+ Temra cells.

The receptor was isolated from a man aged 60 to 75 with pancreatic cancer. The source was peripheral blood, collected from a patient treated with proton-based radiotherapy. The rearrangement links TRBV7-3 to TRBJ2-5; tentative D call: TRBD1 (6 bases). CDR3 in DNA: TGTGCCAGCAGCTTAACGGGGTCAGGGGCTTGGGAGACCCAGTACTTC. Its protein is CASSLTGSGAWETQYF. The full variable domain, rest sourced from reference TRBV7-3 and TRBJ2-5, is GAGVSQTPSNKVTEKGKYVELRCDPISGHTALYWYRQSLGQGPEFLIYFQGTGAADDSGLPNDRFFAVRPEGSVSTLKIQRTERGDSAVYLCASSLTGSGAWETQYFGPGTRLLVL.